The 11 T cell receptor beta chains presented below share a single source sample, sequenced in a study of blood T cell repertoires in COVID-19. Sequenced by immunoSEQ multiplex PCR; TCRdb stores in-frame clones only, minus some. Among some 320,000 clones listed, about 85% were seen once. The material sequenced was PBMCs or T cells enriched from blood (not recorded which). These receptors originate from a woman aged 30 to 39 who had been exposed to COVID-19.

J is TRBJ2-7 and V is TRBV11-3; 11 positions match TRBD2. The CDR3 runs to 15 residues. V lost 5 bases and J lost 7; bases outside the gene matches: 10. Germline CDR1 reads SGHNT; CDR2 reads YENEEA. CDR3: CASSRLAGSTREQYF. CDR3 sequence (DNA): TGTGCCAGCAGCCGACTAGCGGGGTCCACGAGGGAGCAGTACTTC.

The chain couples TRBV5-1 to TRBJ2-5; possibly TRBD1 for D (6 bases). CDR1 is SGHRS, CDR2 YFSETQ, per germline. Trimming removed 3 bases from V and 4 bases from J, with 13 bases in between. CDR3 length: 14 amino acids. In DNA, the CDR3 is TGCGCCAGCAGCTACTCGACAGGAGCAGAGACCCAGTACTTC. This sequence encodes CASSYSTGAETQYF.

The chain couples TRBV19 to TRBJ1-2, with a possible D match to TRBD1 (5 bases). Trimming left V 6 bases short and J 5 bases short, with 13 bases between. The CDR3 length is 13 residues. CDR1 is LNHDA, CDR2 SQIVND, per germline (reference sequence). The CDR3 loop is CASSSRQFYGYTF. The CDR3 bases are TGTGCCAGTAGCTCTAGACAGTTTTATGGCTACACCTTC. The variable domain in full, with the rest retrieved from reference TRBV19 and TRBJ1-2, is DGGITQSPKYLFRKEGQNVTLSCEQNLNHDAMYWYRQDPGQGLRLIYYSQIVNDFQKGDIAEGYSVSREKKESFPLTVTSAQKNPTAFYLCASSSRQFYGYTFGSGTRLTVV.

The chain uses TRBV25-1 and TRBJ1-4; maybe TRBD1 (5 bases). Germline loops: CDR1 MGHDK, CDR2 SYGVNS. CDR3 length equals 14 residues. The germline V and J ends were trimmed by 6 bases and 5 bases, with 13 bases remaining between them. This chain's CDR3 is CASSQTVRNEKLFF. CDR3 DNA: TGTGCCAGCAGCCAGACAGTGCGCAATGAAAAACTGTTTTTT.

V gene TRBV27 combines with J gene TRBJ1-2, with D perhaps TRBD1 (6 bases). There are 16 residues in the CDR3. Germline lookup yields CDR1 MNHEY and CDR2 SMNVEV (reference sequence). With 5 bases removed from V and 5 bases from J, the gap between germline ends came to 21 bases. This CDR3 reads CASSREIAGDGYGYTF. CDR3 coding DNA: TGTGCCAGCAGTCGAGAAATAGCAGGGGATGGATATGGCTACACCTTC.

This clone showed up just once. The DNA for the CDR3 is TGTGCCAGCAGCTCGGGGACTAGCGCAACGAGCTCCTACAATGAGCAGTTCTTC. Translating gives CASSSGTSATSSYNEQFF. J is TRBJ2-1 and V is TRBV7-9; 10 nucleotides line up with TRBD2. The CDR3 runs 18 residues. V gave up 4 bases and J gave up 0 bases; unmatched junction bases: 9. CDR1 is SEHNR and CDR2 is FQNEAQ in the germline V gene (reference sequence).

The chain recombines TRBV24-1 with TRBJ2-7; D might be TRBD2 (5 bases). Per the germline V gene, CDR1 is KGHDR and CDR2 is SFDVKD. V shed 2 bases and J shed 6 bases, with 10 bases lying between them. The CDR3 contains 13 residues. The CDR3 DNA follows: TGTGCCACCAGTGATTGGCTAGCCGTCGAGCAGTACTTC. This gives the protein CATSDWLAVEQYF.

The chain uses TRBV7-6 and TRBJ2-2, with D possibly TRBD1 on 5 matching bases. CDR3 length equals 16 residues. The germline V gene encodes CDR1 SGHVS and CDR2 FNYEAQ. The germline V and J ends were trimmed by 0 bases and 2 bases, with 10 bases remaining between them. CDR3 in DNA: TGTGCCAGCAGCTTAGCAGGGGCCGGTAACACCGGGGAGCTGTTTTTT. Its protein is CASSLAGAGNTGELFF.

The genes are TRBV28 and TRBJ1-4, with 8 bases fitting TRBD1. This CDR3 region has 14 residues. CDR1 is MDHEN and CDR2 is SYDVKM in the germline V gene. V lost 4 bases to trimming and J lost 5 bases; unmatched junction nucleotides: 3. DNA for the CDR3: TGTGCCAGCAGTTATTGGACAGGGAATGAAAAACTGTTTTTT. This codes for CASSYWTGNEKLFF.

This clone was detected only once. The chain is built from TRBV18 and TRBJ1-5; 7 nucleotides match TRBD1. V shed 1 base, J shed 1 base, and the junction held 1 base outside the gene matches. This CDR3 spans 15 amino acids. CDR1 is KGHSH and CDR2 is LQKENI in the germline V gene. CDR3 DNA: TGTGCCAGCTCACCACAACAGGGGAGCAATCAGCCCCAGCATTTT. It specifies CASSPQQGSNQPQHF.

The gene calls are TRBV10-3 and TRBJ2-3, with TRBD2 identical over 11 bases. Germline CDR1 ENHRY, CDR2 SYGVKD. V shed 0 bases, J shed 6 bases, and the junction held 8 bases outside the gene matches. The CDR3 has 17 amino acids. CDR3 coding DNA: TGTGCCATCAGTGAGTCGAAACTAGCGGGAGTTGAGGATACGCAGTATTTT. Protein: CAISESKLAGVEDTQYF.